Presented here are 21 T cell receptor beta chains from one specimen sequenced in a study of blood T cell repertoires in COVID-19. Repertoires were generated with immunoSEQ multiplex PCR, while TCRdb's copy carries only in-frame clones and drops some. The data hold 70,000 to 95,000 clones, with roughly 90% observed a single time. Sequencing was carried out using peripheral blood. The origin of the receptors is a man in his 70s with acute or convalescent COVID-19.

V gene TRBV2 combines with J gene TRBJ2-3; 10 nucleotides align to TRBD2. The CDR3 covers 15 residues. From germline, CDR1 is SNHLY and CDR2 FYNNEI. V was clipped by 4 bases and J by 2 bases; unmatched bases: 3. The DNA of the CDR3 is TGTGCCAGCAGTGGGACTAGCGGAGTCACAGATACGCAGTATTTT. Translation: CASSGTSGVTDTQYF.

The chain couples TRBV5-1 to TRBJ2-1; TRBD2 aligns across 13 bases. Germline lookup yields CDR1 SGHRS and CDR2 YFSETQ. V lost 3 bases to trimming and J lost 8 bases; unmatched junction nucleotides: 8. The CDR3 extends over 16 amino acids. CDR3 nucleotide sequence: TGCGCCAGCAGCTCATTGACTAGCGGGAGGTCATATGAGCAGTTCTTC. Encoded protein: CASSSLTSGRSYEQFF.

CDR3 nucleotides: TGTGCCAGCGGTACAGGTCCCGGGGAGCTGTTTTTT. Residues: CASGTGPGELFF. The V gene is TRBV6-5, the J gene TRBJ2-2, with a weak D call TRBD1 (5 bases). The CDR3 length is 12 residues. Germline V gene data show CDR1 as MNHEY and CDR2 as SVGAGI. Between the trimmed V and J ends, which lost 8 bases and 6 bases, there was a span of 10 bases.

The rearrangement links TRBV9 to TRBJ1-3, with 9 bases identical to TRBD1. Germline V gives CDR1 SGDLS, CDR2 YYNGEE. Trimming removed 3 bases from V and 3 bases from J; junction bases left unmatched: 10. This CDR3 has 17 amino acids. This CDR3 reads CASSARDRAISGNTIYF. CDR3 in DNA: TGTGCCAGCAGCGCGAGGGACAGGGCGATCAGTGGAAACACCATATATTTT.

V gene TRBV19 combines with J gene TRBJ1-2; 8 bases fit TRBD1. The J segment lost 7 bases and the V segment lost 4 bases, leaving 8 bases of the junction unmatched. The CDR3 extends over 14 amino acids. CDR1 is LNHDA and CDR2 is SQIVND in the germline V gene (reference sequence). The CDR3 sequence is CASSTGTGIGGYTF. CDR3 DNA: TGTGCCAGTAGTACTGGGACAGGAATTGGTGGCTACACCTTC. The entire variable domain, with the rest obtained from reference TRBV19 and TRBJ1-2, is as follows: DGGITQSPKYLFRKEGQNVTLSCEQNLNHDAMYWYRQDPGQGLRLIYYSQIVNDFQKGDIAEGYSVSREKKESFPLTVTSAQKNPTAFYLCASSTGTGIGGYTFGSGTRLTVV.

The genes are TRBV6-6 and TRBJ2-7, with 10 bases identical to TRBD2. In germline, CDR1 is MNHNY, CDR2 SVGAGI (reference sequence). There are 15 residues in the CDR3. With V trimmed by 2 bases and J by 3 bases, 4 bases remained unmatched. DNA for the CDR3: TGTGCCAGCAGTTACCAACTAGCGGGGCACTACGAGCAGTACTTC. This codes for CASSYQLAGHYEQYF.

This clone was detected once. The chain couples TRBV19 to TRBJ1-5; possibly TRBD1 for D (5 bases). Trimming shortened V by 8 bases and J by 1 base, and 18 bases separated the two germline ends. There are 16 residues in the CDR3. In germline, CDR1 is LNHDA, CDR2 SQIVND (reference sequence). The CDR3, as DNA: TGTGCCAGTTCCCTTGATCCGGGACTGAGCAATCAGCCCCAGCATTTT. Its protein product is CASSLDPGLSNQPQHF.

The chain links TRBV19 to TRBJ1-5, with D hard to call. The germline V and J ends were trimmed by 1 base and 0 bases, with 7 bases remaining between them. Per the germline V gene, CDR1 is LNHDA and CDR2 is SQIVND (reference sequence). The CDR3 has 15 residues. CDR3 in DNA: TGTGCCAGTAGTATAGTGCAGTATAGCAATCAGCCCCAGCATTTT. Encoded protein: CASSIVQYSNQPQHF.

The CDR3, as DNA: TGTGCCAGCAGCCGCCCCCGTCTAACGAACACTGAAGCTTTCTTT. This encodes CASSRPRLTNTEAFF. The V gene is TRBV11-3, the J gene TRBJ1-1, with D uncertain. The V and J ends lost 5 bases and 1 base respectively, with 14 bases between them. This CDR3 has 15 residues. In germline, CDR1 is SGHNT, CDR2 YENEEA.

The rearrangement joins TRBV7-9 to TRBJ1-6; maybe TRBD1 (6 bases). This CDR3 is 15 amino acids long. Deletions cut 5 bases from V and 9 bases from J, with 17 bases between. Germline CDR1 reads SEHNR; CDR2 reads FQNEAQ (reference sequence). The CDR3 bases are TGTGCCAGCAGCCCGGATACAGGGATTGGTTCACCCCTCCACTTT. Protein product: CASSPDTGIGSPLHF.

The DNA of the CDR3 is TGTGCCAGCAGTGAGCTGGGACAGGGTCGTTCACCCCTCCACTTT. This encodes CASSELGQGRSPLHF. The chain combines TRBV6-1 with TRBJ1-6; 9 nucleotides line up with TRBD1. V lost 3 bases and J lost 9; bases outside the gene matches: 6. Germline assignment: CDR1 MNHNS and CDR2 SASEGT. The CDR3 runs 15 residues.

This clone was seen a single time. V usage is TRBV6-2 or TRBV6-3 and J usage is TRBJ2-7; TRBD2 agrees at 7 bases. V gave up 6 bases and J gave up 0 bases; unmatched junction bases: 8. This CDR3 is 15 amino acids long. Germline CDR1 is MNHEY and CDR2 is SVGEGT. CDR3 sequence reads: CASSAPSGNSYEQYF. The DNA for the CDR3 is TGTGCCAGCAGCGCCCCCAGCGGGAACTCCTACGAGCAGTACTTC.

The chain combines TRBV18 with TRBJ2-3; 7 nucleotides agree with TRBD1. Germline CDR1 is KGHSH and CDR2 is LQKENI. The V and J ends lost 3 bases and 1 base, in that order; junction bases with no gene match: 4. This CDR3 contains 15 residues. The CDR3: CASSPTGVGTDTQYF. The CDR3 DNA reads as TGTGCCAGCTCACCTACAGGGGTGGGCACAGATACGCAGTATTTT.

The chain uses TRBV21-1 and TRBJ2-3; TRBD2, the table's D call, was not compared with the DNA. TRBV21-1 is given as a pseudogene. The CDR3 totals 20 residues. CDR3 amino acids: CASSKMQGTTSGGNTDTQYF. The CDR3 DNA follows: TGTGCCAGCAGCAAAATGCAGGGTACGACTAGCGGAGGGAACACAGATACGCAGTATTTT.

The chain joins TRBV19 to TRBJ2-1, with TRBD1 matching 11 bases. V shed 4 bases, J shed 12 bases, and the junction held 5 bases outside the gene matches. Germline assignment: CDR1 LNHDA and CDR2 SQIVND (reference sequence). The CDR3 extends over 13 amino acids. CDR3 region: CASSTGQGGRQFF. Written as DNA, the CDR3 is TGTGCCAGTAGTACGGGACAGGGGGGACGGCAGTTCTTC.

The chain recombines TRBV27 with TRBJ1-5; perhaps TRBD1 as D (5 bases). V lost 2 bases to trimming and J lost 1 base, with 18 bases between them. Germline loops: CDR1 MNHEY, CDR2 SMNVEV (reference sequence). This CDR3 contains 18 residues. CDR3 protein: CASSLVFYSRVSNQPQHF. CDR3 sequence (DNA): TGTGCCAGCAGTTTAGTCTTCTACAGCAGGGTAAGCAATCAGCCCCAGCATTTT.

The chain has TRBV5-6 and TRBJ1-6; TRBD1 matches 9 bases. This CDR3 region has 19 residues. The germline gives CDR1 SGHDT, CDR2 YYEEEE. Trimming removed 3 bases from V and 1 base from J; junction bases left unmatched: 11. CDR3 bases: TGTGCCAGCAGCTCTACAGGGGGCCCAGGAAGTTCCTATAATTCACCCCTCCACTTT. Protein sequence: CASSSTGGPGSSYNSPLHF.

The gene calls are TRBV25-1 and TRBJ2-6; TRBD2 aligns across 8 bases. Trimming at V came to 1 base and at J to 3 bases, leaving 2 bases not matched to a gene. The CDR3 extends over 16 amino acids. CDR1 and CDR2 (germline): MGHDK, SYGVNS. The CDR3 here is CASSESGGIGANVLTF. CDR3 DNA: TGTGCCAGCAGTGAATCGGGAGGGATTGGGGCCAACGTCCTGACTTTC.

The gene calls are TRBV21-1 and TRBJ1-5; the table's D call, TRBD1, has no DNA check behind it. TRBV21-1 is listed as a pseudogene. This CDR3 comprises 16 residues. The DNA for the CDR3 is TGTGCCAGCAGCAAAGATGGGACAGTCCGCAATCAGCCCCAGCATTTT. It encodes CASSKDGTVRNQPQHF.

This clone was seen just once. This chain connects TRBV18 to TRBJ2-7; 9 nucleotides line up with TRBD1. J gave up 1 base and V 2 bases, and 9 bases lay outside the gene matches. This CDR3 is 17 amino acids long. Germline V gene lookup returns CDR1 KGHSH and CDR2 LQKENI. The CDR3 reads CASSPKLLTGGSYEQYF. The CDR3 bases are TGTGCCAGCTCACCAAAACTATTGACAGGGGGATCCTACGAGCAGTACTTC. Full variable domain (remainder filled in from reference TRBV18 and TRBJ2-7): NAGVMQNPRHLVRRRGQEARLRCSPMKGHSHVYWYRQLPEEGLKFMVYLQKENIIDESGMPKERFSAEFPKEGPSILRIQQVVRGDSAAYFCASSPKLLTGGSYEQYFGPGTRLTVT.

The chain carries TRBV27 and TRBJ2-1; no clear D gene. The CDR3 extends over 14 amino acids. With 0 bases removed from V and 7 bases from J, the gap between germline ends came to 10 bases. CDR1 MNHEY and CDR2 SMNVEV come from the germline V gene (reference sequence). CDR3: CASSLSPNRNEQFF. The CDR3 DNA is TGTGCCAGCAGTTTATCTCCTAACCGTAATGAGCAGTTCTTC.